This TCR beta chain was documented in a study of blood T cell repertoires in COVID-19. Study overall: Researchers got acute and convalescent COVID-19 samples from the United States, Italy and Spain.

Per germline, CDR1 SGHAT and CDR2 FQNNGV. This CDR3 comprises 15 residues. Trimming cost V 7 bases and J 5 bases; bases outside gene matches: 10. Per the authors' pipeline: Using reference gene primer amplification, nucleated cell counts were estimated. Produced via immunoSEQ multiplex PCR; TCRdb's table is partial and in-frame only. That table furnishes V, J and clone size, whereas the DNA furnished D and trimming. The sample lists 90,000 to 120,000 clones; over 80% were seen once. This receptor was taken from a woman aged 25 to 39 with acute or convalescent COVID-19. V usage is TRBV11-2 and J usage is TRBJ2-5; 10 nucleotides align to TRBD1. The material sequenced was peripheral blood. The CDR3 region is CASNPDRGRWETQYF. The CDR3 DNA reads TGTGCCAGCAACCCCGACAGGGGGCGCTGGGAGACCCAGTACTTC.